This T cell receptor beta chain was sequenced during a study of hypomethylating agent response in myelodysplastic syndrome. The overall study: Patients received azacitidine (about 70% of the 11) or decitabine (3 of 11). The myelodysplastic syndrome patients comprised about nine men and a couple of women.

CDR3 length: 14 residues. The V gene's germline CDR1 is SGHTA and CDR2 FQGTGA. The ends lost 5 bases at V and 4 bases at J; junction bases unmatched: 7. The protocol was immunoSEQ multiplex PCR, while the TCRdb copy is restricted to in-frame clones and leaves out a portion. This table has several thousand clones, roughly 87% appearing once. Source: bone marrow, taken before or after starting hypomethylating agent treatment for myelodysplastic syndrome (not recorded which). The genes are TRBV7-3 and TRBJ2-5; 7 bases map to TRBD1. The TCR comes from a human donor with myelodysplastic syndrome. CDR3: CASSPGQLGETQYF. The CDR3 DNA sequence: TGTGCCAGCAGCCCGGGACAGTTAGGAGAGACCCAGTACTTC. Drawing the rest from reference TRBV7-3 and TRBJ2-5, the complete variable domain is GAGVSQTPSNKVTEKGKYVELRCDPISGHTALYWYRQSLGQGPEFLIYFQGTGAADDSGLPNDRFFAVRPEGSVSTLKIQRTERGDSAVYLCASSPGQLGETQYFGPGTRLLVL.